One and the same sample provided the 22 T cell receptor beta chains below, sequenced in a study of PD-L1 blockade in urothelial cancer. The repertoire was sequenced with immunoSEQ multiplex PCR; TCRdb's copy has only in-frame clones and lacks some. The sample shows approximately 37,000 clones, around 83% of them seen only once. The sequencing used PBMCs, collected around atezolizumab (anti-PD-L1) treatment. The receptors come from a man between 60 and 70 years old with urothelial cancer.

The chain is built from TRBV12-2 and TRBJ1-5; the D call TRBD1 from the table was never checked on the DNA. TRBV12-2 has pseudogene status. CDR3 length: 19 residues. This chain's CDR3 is CASRLARSFEDRNNQPQHF. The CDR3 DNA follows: TGTGCAAGTCGCTTAGCGCGTTCCTTTGAGGACAGAAATAATCAGCCCCAGCATTTT.

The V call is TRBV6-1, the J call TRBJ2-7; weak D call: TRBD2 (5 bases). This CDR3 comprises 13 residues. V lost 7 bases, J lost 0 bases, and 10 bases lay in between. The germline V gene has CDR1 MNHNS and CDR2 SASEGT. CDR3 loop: CASKMEVSYEQYF. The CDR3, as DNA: TGTGCCAGCAAGATGGAGGTCTCCTACGAGCAGTACTTC.

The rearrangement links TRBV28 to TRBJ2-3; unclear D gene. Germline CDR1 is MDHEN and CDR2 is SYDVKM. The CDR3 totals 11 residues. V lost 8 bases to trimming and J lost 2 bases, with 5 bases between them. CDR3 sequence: CASCITDTQYF. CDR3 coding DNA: TGTGCCAGCTGTATCACAGATACGCAGTATTTT.

The CDR3 bases are TGTGCCAGCAGCCTAGTGACTAGCACAGATACGCAGTATTTT. As protein: CASSLVTSTDTQYF. This sequence joins TRBV7-2 and TRBJ2-3; D is unresolved. The CDR3 runs to 14 residues. Per germline, CDR1 SGHTA and CDR2 FQGNSA. V gave up 5 bases and J gave up 0 bases, with 9 bases separating them.

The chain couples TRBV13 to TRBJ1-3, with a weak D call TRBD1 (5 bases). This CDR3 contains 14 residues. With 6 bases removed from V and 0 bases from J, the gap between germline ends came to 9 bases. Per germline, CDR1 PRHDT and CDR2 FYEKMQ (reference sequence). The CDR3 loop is CASRADSSGNTIYF. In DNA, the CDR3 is TGTGCCAGCAGGGCTGACAGCTCTGGAAACACCATATATTTT.

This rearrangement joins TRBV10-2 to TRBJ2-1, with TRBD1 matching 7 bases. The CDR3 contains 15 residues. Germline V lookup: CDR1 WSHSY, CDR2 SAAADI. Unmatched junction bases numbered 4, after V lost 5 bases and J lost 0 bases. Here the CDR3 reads CASSSDRSSYNEQFF. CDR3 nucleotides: TGCGCCAGCAGTTCGGACAGGAGCTCCTACAATGAGCAGTTCTTC.

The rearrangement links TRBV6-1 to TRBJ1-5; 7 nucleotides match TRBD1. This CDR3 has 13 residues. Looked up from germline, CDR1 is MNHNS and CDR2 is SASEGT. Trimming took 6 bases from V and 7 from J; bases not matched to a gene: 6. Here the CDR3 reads CASRATGSQPQHF. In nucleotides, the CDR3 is TGTGCCAGCAGGGCGACAGGGAGCCAGCCCCAGCATTTT.

The DNA for the CDR3 is TGTGCCAGCAGCCCCCTCCTAGCGGGAGGGCCTTACGAGCAGTACTTC. It encodes CASSPLLAGGPYEQYF. The chain combines TRBV7-2 with TRBJ2-7, with 12 bases that match TRBD2. Per the germline V gene, CDR1 is SGHTA and CDR2 is FQGNSA. This CDR3 spans 16 amino acids. V lost 5 bases, J lost 4 bases, and 9 bases stayed unmatched.

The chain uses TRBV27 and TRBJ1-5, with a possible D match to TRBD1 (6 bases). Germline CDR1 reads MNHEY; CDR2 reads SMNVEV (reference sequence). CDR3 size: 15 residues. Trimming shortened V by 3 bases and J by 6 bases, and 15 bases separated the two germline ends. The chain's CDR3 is CASSFSTGRGQPQHF. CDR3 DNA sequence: TGTGCCAGCAGTTTCTCCACAGGGAGGGGTCAGCCCCAGCATTTT.

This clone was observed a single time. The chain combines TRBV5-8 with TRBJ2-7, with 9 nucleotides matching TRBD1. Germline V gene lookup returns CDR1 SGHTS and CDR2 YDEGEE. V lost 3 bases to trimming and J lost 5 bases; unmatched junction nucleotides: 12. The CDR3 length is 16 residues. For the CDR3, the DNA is TGTGCCAGCAGCTGGGATGGGACAGGGAAGAGGAACGAGCAGTACTTC. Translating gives CASSWDGTGKRNEQYF.

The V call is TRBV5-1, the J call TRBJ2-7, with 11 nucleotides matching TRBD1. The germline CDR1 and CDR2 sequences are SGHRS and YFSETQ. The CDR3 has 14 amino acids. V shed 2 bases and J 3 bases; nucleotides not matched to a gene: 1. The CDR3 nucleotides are TGCGCCAGCAGCTTCGGGACAGGGGGCTACGAGCAGTACTTC. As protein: CASSFGTGGYEQYF.

CDR3 bases: TGTGCCAGCAGCTTAGCGCGCCTAGTTTCCCCCAATGAGCAGTTCTTC. It translates to CASSLARLVSPNEQFF. The J gene is TRBJ2-1, the V gene TRBV7-9; D remains ambiguous. Germline V gene sequence: CDR1 SEHNR, CDR2 FQNEAQ (reference sequence). This CDR3 comprises 16 residues. The V end lost 0 bases, the J end lost 6 bases, and 15 bases lay between the germline ends.

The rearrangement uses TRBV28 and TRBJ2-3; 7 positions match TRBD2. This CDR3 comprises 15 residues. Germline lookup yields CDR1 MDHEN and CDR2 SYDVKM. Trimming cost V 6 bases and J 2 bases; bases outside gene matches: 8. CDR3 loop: CASSPISGITDTQYF. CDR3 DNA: TGTGCCAGCAGCCCCATCAGCGGGATCACAGATACGCAGTATTTT. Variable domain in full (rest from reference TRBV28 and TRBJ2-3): DVKVTQSSRYLVKRTGEKVFLECVQDMDHENMFWYRQDPGLGLRLIYFSYDVKMKEKGDIPEGYSVSREKKERFSLILESASTNQTSMYLCASSPISGITDTQYFGPGTRLTVL.

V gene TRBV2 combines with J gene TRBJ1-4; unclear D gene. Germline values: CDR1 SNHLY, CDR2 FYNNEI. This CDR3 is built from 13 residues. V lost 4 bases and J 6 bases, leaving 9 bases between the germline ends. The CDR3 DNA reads TGTGCCAGCAGTGTGGAGTCAGATGAAAAACTGTTTTTT. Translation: CASSVESDEKLFF.

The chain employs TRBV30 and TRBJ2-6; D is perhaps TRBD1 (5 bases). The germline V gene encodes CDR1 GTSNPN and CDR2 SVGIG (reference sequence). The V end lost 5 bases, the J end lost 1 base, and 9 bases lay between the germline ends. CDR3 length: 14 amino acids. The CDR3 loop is CAWGQGSGANVLTF. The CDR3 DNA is TGTGCCTGGGGCCAGGGATCTGGGGCCAACGTCCTGACTTTC.

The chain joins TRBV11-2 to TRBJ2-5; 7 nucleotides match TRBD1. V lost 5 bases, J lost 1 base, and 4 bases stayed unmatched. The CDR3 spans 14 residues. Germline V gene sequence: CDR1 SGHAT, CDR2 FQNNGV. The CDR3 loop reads CASSLGTVQETQYF. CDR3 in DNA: TGTGCCAGCAGCCTCGGGACAGTCCAAGAGACCCAGTACTTC.

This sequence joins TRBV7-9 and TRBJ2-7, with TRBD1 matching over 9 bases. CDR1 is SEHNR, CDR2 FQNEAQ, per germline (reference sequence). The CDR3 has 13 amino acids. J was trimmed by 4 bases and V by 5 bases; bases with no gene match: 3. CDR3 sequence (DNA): TGTGCCAGCAGCCCCGGGACAGGGTACGAGCAGTACTTC. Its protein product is CASSPGTGYEQYF.

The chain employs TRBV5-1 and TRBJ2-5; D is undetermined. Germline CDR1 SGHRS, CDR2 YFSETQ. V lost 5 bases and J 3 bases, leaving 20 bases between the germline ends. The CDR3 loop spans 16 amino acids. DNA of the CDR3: TGCGCCAGCAGTTCCTCTACTATCCCCCGAGAAGAGACCCAGTACTTC. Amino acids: CASSSSTIPREETQYF.

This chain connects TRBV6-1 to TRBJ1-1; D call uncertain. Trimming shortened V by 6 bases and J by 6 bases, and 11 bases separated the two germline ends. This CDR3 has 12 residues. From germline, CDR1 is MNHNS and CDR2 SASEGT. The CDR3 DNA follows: TGTGCCAGCAGCTTACTCGGGGCTGAAGCTTTCTTT. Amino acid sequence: CASSLLGAEAFF.

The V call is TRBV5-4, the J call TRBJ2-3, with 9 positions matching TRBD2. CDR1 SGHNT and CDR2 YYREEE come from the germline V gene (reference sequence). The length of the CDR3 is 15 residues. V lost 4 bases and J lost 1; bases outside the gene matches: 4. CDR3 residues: CASSGLAGGTDTQYF. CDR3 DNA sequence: TGTGCCAGCAGCGGCTTAGCGGGGGGCACAGATACGCAGTATTTT.

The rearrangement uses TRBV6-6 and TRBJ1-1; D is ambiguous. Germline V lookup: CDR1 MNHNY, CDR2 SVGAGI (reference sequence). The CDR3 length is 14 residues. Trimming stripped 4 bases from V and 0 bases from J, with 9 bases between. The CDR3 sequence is CASSWYSMNTEAFF. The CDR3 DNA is TGTGCCAGCAGTTGGTATAGCATGAACACTGAAGCTTTCTTT.

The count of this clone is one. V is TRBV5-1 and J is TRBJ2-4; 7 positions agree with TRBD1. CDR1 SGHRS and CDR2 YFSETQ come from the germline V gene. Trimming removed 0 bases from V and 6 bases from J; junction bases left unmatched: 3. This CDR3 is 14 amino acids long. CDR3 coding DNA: TGCGCCAGCAGCTTGGATCAGGGGGTAAACATTCAGTACTTC. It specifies CASSLDQGVNIQYF. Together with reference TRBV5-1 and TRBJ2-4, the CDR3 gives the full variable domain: KAGVTQTPRYLIKTRGQQVTLSCSPISGHRSVSWYQQTPGQGLQFLFEYFSETQRNKGNFPGRFSGRQFSNSRSEMNVSTLELGDSALYLCASSLDQGVNIQYFGAGTRLSVL.